This TCR beta chain was sequenced for a study of cytomegalovirus exposure and HLA in healthy donors. The assay was immunoSEQ multiplex PCR, and TCRdb's table has in-frame clones only and misses some. The table lists roughly 95,000 clones, about 85% of them singletons. Trimming stripped 3 bases from V and 4 bases from J, with 7 bases between. Per the germline V gene, CDR1 is MNHNS and CDR2 is SASEGT. The CDR3 extends over 13 amino acids. Sequenced sample: PBMCs. The TCR was taken from a man in his late teens or twenties in good health and CMV-seropositive. V is TRBV6-1 and J is TRBJ1-5; no reliable D call. The CDR3 bases are TGTGCCAGCAGTGAGCGGGAGAATCAGCCCCAGCATTTT. Translated, it gives CASSERENQPQHF.